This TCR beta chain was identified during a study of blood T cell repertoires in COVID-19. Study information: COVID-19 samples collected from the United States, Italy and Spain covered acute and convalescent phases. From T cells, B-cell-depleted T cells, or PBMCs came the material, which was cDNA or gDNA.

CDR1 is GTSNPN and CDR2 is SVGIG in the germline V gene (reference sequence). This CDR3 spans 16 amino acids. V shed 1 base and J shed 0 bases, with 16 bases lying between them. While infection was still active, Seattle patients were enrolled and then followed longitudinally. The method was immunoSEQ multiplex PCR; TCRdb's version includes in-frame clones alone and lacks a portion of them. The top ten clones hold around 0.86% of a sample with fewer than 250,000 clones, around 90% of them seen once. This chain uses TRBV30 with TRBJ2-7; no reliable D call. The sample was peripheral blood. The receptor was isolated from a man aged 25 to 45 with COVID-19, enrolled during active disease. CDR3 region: CAWSAPGPISSYEQYF. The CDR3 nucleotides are TGTGCCTGGAGTGCTCCGGGTCCTATTAGCTCCTACGAGCAGTACTTC.